These T cell receptor beta chains were read from a single sample in a study of CD8+ T cells in alopecia areata. Clones were sequenced by immunoSEQ multiplex PCR, and TCRdb holds only the in-frame ones, with some missing. The data show 150,000 to 200,000 clones, more than 50% seen once. The input for sequencing was CD4+ T cells sorted from blood, taken at week 24, from a patient treated with tofacitinib. The origin of the receptors is a human donor with alopecia areata. The CDR3 runs from the conserved cysteine through the conserved F or W. The D gene is left open where the match is weak. Not every row has a clone size; where given, it reads once, few, many or a size class.

>NA|TRBJ1-1|NA|TRBV27
TGTGCCAGCAGTTTGCTAGAAAACACTGAAGCTTTCTTT
CASSLLENTEAFF
>NA|TRBJ2-5|few|TRBV7-9
TGTGCCAGCAGCTTAACGGAACAGTACCAAGAGACCCAGTACTTC
CASSLTEQYQETQYF
>TRBD1|TRBJ1-5|NA|TRBV30
TGTGCCTGGGGAGGGACAGGGGGTCAGCCCCAGCATTTT
CAWGGTGGQPQHF
>NA|TRBJ1-2|NA|TRBV7-2
TGTGCCAGCAGCCCGGGGGGCCCTATGGCTAGGACCTTC
CASSPGGPMARTF
>NA|TRBJ1-6|NA|TRBV5-1
TGTGCCAGCAGCTTGGAGACGGCTAATTCACCCCTCCACTTT
CASSLETANSPLHF
>NA|TRBJ1-4|NA|TRBV11-2
TGTGCCAGCACGGGCAGGGGTAATGAAAAACTGTTTTTT
CASTGRGNEKLFF
>TRBD1|TRBJ1-4|NA|TRBV14
TGTGCCAGCAGTCCTACCGGGACAGGGGGTTATCAGTTTTTT
CASSPTGTGGYQFF
>NA|TRBJ1-4|NA|TRBV5-4
TGTGCCAGCAGCTCGAATGGGAATGAAAAACTGTTTTTT
CASSSNGNEKLFF
>NA|TRBJ2-7|few|TRBV6-5
TGTGCCAGCAGTTACTCCGGTTTTACCTACGAGCAGTACTTC
CASSYSGFTYEQYF
>NA|TRBJ2-5|NA|TRBV27
TGTGCCAGCAGTTTGGGGCAGGGACCACGAGAGACCCAGTACTTC
CASSLGQGPRETQYF
>NA|TRBJ1-5|once|TRBV7-9
TGTGCCAGCAGCGTCGGGGGGGATCAGCCCCAGCATTTT
CASSVGGDQPQHF
>NA|TRBJ2-7|NA|TRBV6-5
TGTGCCAGCAGTTACTCGAGGGGGTTCGGGCAGTACTTC
CASSYSRGFGQYF
>NA|TRBJ2-3|NA|TRBV19
TGTGCCAGTAGTATCTCAGATACGCAGTATTTT
CASSISDTQYF
>NA|TRBJ2-5|few|TRBV4-2
TGTGCCAGCAGCCAAGATAGGGGGGGCGGGAAGACCCAGTACTTC
CASSQDRGGGKTQYF
>NA|TRBJ1-4|NA|TRBV7-9
TGTGCCAGCAGCGAACAGGTTAATGAAAAACTGTTTTTT
CASSEQVNEKLFF
>NA|TRBJ2-2|NA|TRBV7-3
TGTGCCAGCAGCTTTAGAGGGGGGCCTACCGGGGAGCTGTTTTTT
CASSFRGGPTGELFF
>TRBD1|TRBJ2-7|NA|TRBV30
TGTGCCTGGAGTCCGACAGGGCACGAGCAGTACTTC
CAWSPTGHEQYF
>NA|TRBJ1-2|NA|TRBV6-5
TGTGCCAGCAACCTGAGGGGCGATGGCTATGGCTACACCTTC
CASNLRGDGYGYTF
>NA|TRBJ2-7|NA|TRBV11-3
TGTGCCAGCAGCCCTGGGGCGAGGGAGCAGTACTTC
CASSPGAREQYF
>NA|TRBJ1-2|NA|TRBV18
TGTGCCAGCTCACCGGAAGGTGCTTATGGCTACACCTTC
CASSPEGAYGYTF
>TRBD2|TRBJ2-5|NA|TRBV5-1
TGCGCCAGCACCCCAAGTAGCGGGGCGGAGACCCAGTACTTC
CASTPSSGAETQYF
>NA|TRBJ2-5|NA|TRBV20-1
TGCAGTGCTAGAGATCAAGAGACCCAGTACTTC
CSARDQETQYF
>NA|TRBJ2-3|NA|TRBV5-4
TGTGCCAGCAGCCACCGCCACACAGATACGCAGTATTTT
CASSHRHTDTQYF
>TRBD2|TRBJ2-3|NA|TRBV5-6
TGTGCCAGCAGTCCCGGAACTAGCGGAGATACGCAGTATTTT
CASSPGTSGDTQYF
>NA|TRBJ2-1|many|TRBV27
TGTGCCAGCAGTTCGACATTCTTACAGCAAAATGAGCAGTTCTTC
CASSSTFLQQNEQFF
>NA|TRBJ1-2|NA|TRBV30
TGTGCCTGGAGCGGTACGGGAGTGGGAGGCTACACCTTC
CAWSGTGVGGYTF
>NA|TRBJ1-1|NA|TRBV15
TGTGCCACCAGCCTAACCCCGCAGGGACGGACTGAAGCTTTCTTT
CATSLTPQGRTEAFF
>NA|TRBJ2-7|many|TRBV19
TGTGCCAGTAGTATTCACCCTCAAGGACAGAGTTACGAGCAGTACTTC
CASSIHPQGQSYEQYF
>NA|TRBJ2-1|NA|TRBV25-1
TGTGCCAGCAGTGAAGGTACAGGGTTGTACAATGAGCAGTTCTTC
CASSEGTGLYNEQFF
>NA|TRBJ2-3|few|TRBV4-3
TGCGCCAGCAGCCAAGATTCGGCGGGGAGCACAGATACGCAGTATTTT
CASSQDSAGSTDTQYF
>NA|TRBJ2-6|NA|TRBV2
TGTGCCAGCGCGTCGGTCTCTGGGGCCAACGTCCTGACTTTC
CASASVSGANVLTF
>NA|TRBJ1-1|NA|TRBV30
TGTGCCTGGAGGGCCAATAAAAACACTGAAGCTTTCTTT
CAWRANKNTEAFF
>NA|TRBJ1-1|NA|TRBV9
TGTGCCAGCAGCGTACTGGGGGAGGGTGACACTGAAGCTTTCTTT
CASSVLGEGDTEAFF
>NA|TRBJ2-5|NA|TRBV30
TGTGCCTGGAGTTTACGGGCCGTTCAAGAGACCCAGTACTTC
CAWSLRAVQETQYF
>NA|TRBJ2-3|NA|TRBV30
TGTGCCTTCTCGCGGGGGCACACAGATACGCAGTATTTT
CAFSRGHTDTQYF
>TRBD2|TRBJ2-7|NA|TRBV13
TGTGCCAGCAGCTTAAGCGGGGGGCGCTACGAGCAGTACTTC
CASSLSGGRYEQYF
>NA|TRBJ1-5|NA|TRBV7-9
TGTGCCAGCAGCTTACCGGACGGACGAAAGATCAATCAGCCCCAGCATTTT
CASSLPDGRKINQPQHF
>NA|TRBJ1-6|NA|TRBV15
TGTGCCACCAGCAGAGATCAGGTGTCGGACCTTACCCTCCACTTT
CATSRDQVSDLTLHF
>NA|TRBJ1-1|NA|TRBV29-1
TGCAGCGTTGATGGGAGCAATGAAGCTTTCTTT
CSVDGSNEAFF
>NA|TRBJ2-3|NA|TRBV7-2
TGTGCCAGCAGCTTAAAGTATACAGATACGCAGTATTTT
CASSLKYTDTQYF
>TRBD1|TRBJ1-6|NA|TRBV30
TGTGCCTGGAACCCGACAGGGTTCGATTCACCCCTCCACTTT
CAWNPTGFDSPLHF
>TRBD1|TRBJ2-1|NA|TRBV4-3
TGCGCCAGCAGCCAAGGCTTGGGACAGGGGGCTCACAATGAGCAGTTCTTC
CASSQGLGQGAHNEQFF
>TRBD1|TRBJ1-2|NA|TRBV29-1
TGCAGCGTCGGGATGGACAGGGGCGACTATGGCTACACCTTC
CSVGMDRGDYGYTF
>TRBD1|TRBJ2-7|NA|TRBV2
TGTGCCAGCAGCAGGACAGGGGAAGAGCAGTACTTC
CASSRTGEEQYF
>NA|TRBJ2-1|NA|TRBV7-2
TGTGCCAGCACTCCTGTCTTGCTCGCCCTCACTTACAATGAGCAGTTCTTC
CASTPVLLALTYNEQFF